This is a list of T cell receptor beta chains from one sample in a study of T-cell reconstitution after alpha-beta-depleted transplantation in children. MiXCR, run by TCRdb on the PCR reads, gives a single entry per CDR3 protein. Of over 70,000 distinct CDR3 sequences listed, 7.5% to 9.5% are singletons. The sequencing here drew on PBMCs from the stem cell graft donor, taken from the stem cell graft. The receptors stem from a human donor who donated a stem cell graft to a child with congenital amegakaryocytic thrombocytopenia. Each CDR3 is given with its conserved first and last residue. The D gene is left open where the match is weak. Size values are once, few and many counts, or a class for expanded clones, and some rows have none.

D: TRBD1; size: many; V: TRBV7-9; J: TRBJ1-6; DNA: TGTGCCAGCAGAACTTCAGGGGGCAGATATAATTCACCCCTCCACTTT; CDR3: CASRTSGGRYNSPLHF
D: .; size: many; V: TRBV9; J: TRBJ2-5; DNA: TGTGCCAGCAGCGTCGAGGGGGACGAGACCCAGTACTTC; CDR3: CASSVEGDETQYF
D: .; size: few; V: TRBV7-2; J: TRBJ2-3; DNA: TGTGCCAGCAGCTTAGCTAGGGGAGATACGCAGTATTTT; CDR3: CASSLARGDTQYF
D: TRBD1; size: few; V: TRBV19; J: TRBJ1-5; DNA: TGTGCCAGTAGTATAGAGGACAGGGGGCGCTTCAGGCAGCCCCAGCATTTT; CDR3: CASSIEDRGRFRQPQHF
D: TRBD2; size: many; V: TRBV20-1; J: TRBJ2-7; DNA: TGCAGTGCTAGAGGAGGGACTAGCGGGAACTCCTACTCCTACGAGCAGTACTTC; CDR3: CSARGGTSGNSYSYEQYF
D: .; size: many; V: TRBV7-2; J: TRBJ2-2; DNA: TGTGCCAGCAGCTCCTTCGGGGAGCTGTTTTTT; CDR3: CASSSFGELFF
D: TRBD2; size: many; V: TRBV7-2; J: TRBJ2-3; DNA: TGTGCCAGCAGCGCGGGAGGGGGCACAGATACGCAGTATTTT; CDR3: CASSAGGGTDTQYF
D: .; size: few; V: TRBV19; J: TRBJ1-4; DNA: TGTGCCAGTAGGGGCAGGGCTGGTGAAAAACTGTTTTTT; CDR3: CASRGRAGEKLFF
D: .; size: many; V: TRBV5-1; J: TRBJ1-1; DNA: TGCGCCAGCAGCGTCAAACCAGAACATTATGAAGCTTTCTTT; CDR3: CASSVKPEHYEAFF
D: TRBD2; size: .; V: TRBV7-6; J: TRBJ2-1; DNA: TGTGCCAGCAGCCACGGGACTAGCGGGAGACGTGAGCAGTTCTTC; CDR3: CASSHGTSGRREQFF
D: .; size: many; V: TRBV7-3; J: TRBJ2-3; DNA: TGTGCCAGCAGCCAACAGGGTAGCACAGATACGCAGTATTTT; CDR3: CASSQQGSTDTQYF
D: .; size: many; V: TRBV6-5; J: TRBJ1-3; DNA: TGTGCCAGCTCGGTCTCGGCAGCCGCTTTATCTGGAAACACCATATATTTT; CDR3: CASSVSAAALSGNTIYF
D: .; size: many; V: TRBV20-1; J: TRBJ2-7; DNA: TGCAGTGCTAGAGATCTCGGAAGCTCTGCCTACGAGCAGTACTTC; CDR3: CSARDLGSSAYEQYF
D: .; size: many; V: TRBV25-1; J: TRBJ2-2; DNA: TGTGCCAGCAGTGAAAGAAGGGCCACCGGGGAGCTGTTTTTT; CDR3: CASSERRATGELFF
D: TRBD2; size: many; V: TRBV6-5; J: TRBJ2-1; DNA: TGTGCCAGCAGTTGGACTAGCGGGGGTGGCAATGAGCAGTTCTTC; CDR3: CASSWTSGGGNEQFF
D: .; size: .; V: TRBV11-2; J: TRBJ2-2; DNA: TGTGCCAGCAGATATTACGGGGAATCCGGGGAGCTGTTTTTT; CDR3: CASRYYGESGELFF
D: .; size: many; V: TRBV7-6; J: TRBJ2-5; DNA: TGTGCCAGCAGCTTAGAACTGCAAGAGACCCAGTACTTC; CDR3: CASSLELQETQYF
D: .; size: many; V: TRBV20-1; J: TRBJ2-7; DNA: TGCAGTGCTCCCCCGATCGGAGTCGCTAACCTCTACGAGCAGTACTTC; CDR3: CSAPPIGVANLYEQYF
D: TRBD1; size: .; V: TRBV18; J: TRBJ2-7; DNA: TGTGCCAGCTCACCAGTGGGACAGGGAGGATACGAGCAGTACTTC; CDR3: CASSPVGQGGYEQYF
D: TRBD2; size: few; V: TRBV30; J: TRBJ2-3; DNA: TGTGCCTGGAGTGGAGCTAGCGGGAGCAGTGGTACGCAGTATTTT; CDR3: CAWSGASGSSGTQYF
D: .; size: many; V: TRBV5-1; J: TRBJ1-1; DNA: TGCGCCAGCAGCTTGGCGGACCGAAACACTGAAGCTTTCTTT; CDR3: CASSLADRNTEAFF
D: TRBD1; size: many; V: TRBV3-1; J: TRBJ2-5; DNA: TGTGCCACCTCCCCACAGGGGGCAGGTGGGTCTGAGACCCAGTACTTC; CDR3: CATSPQGAGGSETQYF
D: TRBD2; size: many; V: TRBV20-1; J: TRBJ2-2; DNA: TGCAGTGCTCCCGAGCCAAGGACTAGCGTCGCCGGGGAGCTGTTTTTT; CDR3: CSAPEPRTSVAGELFF
D: .; size: .; V: TRBV18; J: TRBJ2-1; DNA: TGTGCCAGCTCGGGGCGACAGACACCCAATGAGCAGTTCTTC; CDR3: CASSGRQTPNEQFF
D: .; size: many; V: TRBV27; J: TRBJ1-5; DNA: TGTGCCAGCAGCGGGGGTCTAAAGGGTCAGCCCCAGCATTTT; CDR3: CASSGGLKGQPQHF
D: TRBD2; size: many; V: TRBV3-1; J: TRBJ2-1; DNA: TGTGCCAGCAGCCAAACGCGGGGGGCTTCCTACAATGAGCAGTTCTTC; CDR3: CASSQTRGASYNEQFF
D: TRBD2; size: few; V: TRBV6-2/TRBV6-3; J: TRBJ2-7; DNA: TGTGCCAGCAGTTACACCGCGGGAGGACGCAACTCCTACGAGCAGTACTTC; CDR3: CASSYTAGGRNSYEQYF
D: TRBD1; size: .; V: TRBV6-1; J: TRBJ2-2; DNA: TGTGCCAGCACCCACCGCCGGACAGGGGACACCGGGGAGCTGTTTTTT; CDR3: CASTHRRTGDTGELFF
D: TRBD1; size: many; V: TRBV12-3/TRBV12-4; J: TRBJ1-6; DNA: TGTGCCAGCAGGCGGGACAGGGTGTCCTATAATTCACCCCTCCACTTT; CDR3: CASRRDRVSYNSPLHF
D: .; size: many; V: TRBV5-1; J: TRBJ2-2; DNA: TGCGCCAGCAGCTTGGACTTAGCTAGCACCGGGGAGCTGTTTTTT; CDR3: CASSLDLASTGELFF
D: .; size: many; V: TRBV2; J: TRBJ1-1; DNA: TGTGCCAGCAACAGGGAGGGTCACACTGAAGCTTTCTTT; CDR3: CASNREGHTEAFF
D: .; size: many; V: TRBV4-3; J: TRBJ1-2; DNA: TGCGCCAGCAGCCCTTGGGGGGGAAGGTATGGCTACACCTTC; CDR3: CASSPWGGRYGYTF
D: TRBD2; size: many; V: TRBV2; J: TRBJ2-7; DNA: TGTGCCAGCAGTGATGGACTAGCGGGGCACGAGCAGTACTTC; CDR3: CASSDGLAGHEQYF
D: .; size: .; V: TRBV6-1; J: TRBJ2-1; DNA: TGTGCCAGCAGTCCAGGCCCCAAACTGGGATGGATTTGGAATGAGCAGTTCTTC; CDR3: CASSPGPKLGWIWNEQFF
D: .; size: many; V: TRBV28; J: TRBJ1-4; DNA: TGTGCCAGCAGTTCCCCGGACGGGAGATGGGGTGAAAAACTGTTTTTT; CDR3: CASSSPDGRWGEKLFF
D: TRBD2; size: .; V: TRBV20-1; J: TRBJ2-1; DNA: TGCAGTGCGTCGACTAGCGGGAGAGGGGGGTCCTTCAATGAGCAGTTCTTC; CDR3: CSASTSGRGGSFNEQFF
D: TRBD1; size: medium-sized; V: TRBV7-2; J: TRBJ1-2; DNA: TGTGCCAGCAGCCTTGGACAGGGGGCGTCGGGGACCTATGGCTACACCTTC; CDR3: CASSLGQGASGTYGYTF
D: .; size: many; V: TRBV6-5; J: TRBJ1-4; DNA: TGTGCCAGCAGTCCCCGGGGGCCAGATGAAAAACTGTTTTTT; CDR3: CASSPRGPDEKLFF
D: .; size: many; V: TRBV7-2; J: TRBJ2-3; DNA: TGTGCCAGCAGCTTAGGGCCTCCCGATACGCAGTATTTT; CDR3: CASSLGPPDTQYF
D: .; size: .; V: TRBV12-3/TRBV12-4; J: TRBJ1-1; DNA: TGTGCCAGCAGGACCGGGTCGAACACTGAAGCTTTCTTT; CDR3: CASRTGSNTEAFF
D: .; size: many; V: TRBV5-4; J: TRBJ1-1; DNA: TGTGCCAGCAGGTTCGGACAGAACACTGAAGCTTTCTTT; CDR3: CASRFGQNTEAFF
D: .; size: few; V: TRBV18; J: TRBJ2-1; DNA: TGTGCCAGCTCACCATCGATTCAGGGTGTGAATGAGCAGTTCTTC; CDR3: CASSPSIQGVNEQFF
D: TRBD1; size: many; V: TRBV7-2; J: TRBJ2-7; DNA: TGTGCCAGCAGCCTAAGTGGGACAGGGGGCTACGAGCAGTACTTC; CDR3: CASSLSGTGGYEQYF
D: .; size: .; V: TRBV14; J: TRBJ2-2; DNA: TGTGCCAGCAGTCCTTGGCGGTCGAACACCGGGGAGCTGTTTTTT; CDR3: CASSPWRSNTGELFF
D: TRBD1; size: .; V: TRBV5-6; J: TRBJ1-6; DNA: TGTGCCAGCAGCTTAAACAGGGGTTATAATTCACCCCTCCACTTT; CDR3: CASSLNRGYNSPLHF
D: TRBD1; size: many; V: TRBV6-5; J: TRBJ2-1; DNA: TGTGCCAGCAGTTACTCAGGACAGGGTCTGGCTGAGCAGTTCTTC; CDR3: CASSYSGQGLAEQFF
D: .; size: few; V: TRBV7-8; J: TRBJ2-2; DNA: TGTGCCAGCAGCTTTTATGTGGTACAGGCCCATAACCCTAACACCGGGGAGCTGTTTTTT; CDR3: CASSFYVVQAHNPNTGELFF
D: .; size: many; V: TRBV20-1; J: TRBJ2-5; DNA: TGCAGTGCTAGGTTCAGGGTTGAAGAGACCCAGTACTTC; CDR3: CSARFRVEETQYF
D: TRBD2; size: .; V: TRBV7-9; J: TRBJ2-5; DNA: TGTGCCACATCAATAGCGGGCACCCAAGAGACCCAGTACTTC; CDR3: CATSIAGTQETQYF
D: .; size: many; V: TRBV29-1; J: TRBJ1-4; DNA: TGCAGCGTTGAAGTGAGGGATAATGAAAAACTGTTTTTT; CDR3: CSVEVRDNEKLFF
D: .; size: many; V: TRBV9; J: TRBJ2-6; DNA: TGTGCCAGCAGCGTAGTCCCTGGGGCCAACGTCCTGACTTTC; CDR3: CASSVVPGANVLTF
D: .; size: many; V: TRBV12-3/TRBV12-4; J: TRBJ2-1; DNA: TGTGCCAGCAACTTCCGGGACTTAAGGGGCAATGAGCAGTTCTTC; CDR3: CASNFRDLRGNEQFF
D: .; size: many; V: TRBV29-1; J: TRBJ2-3; DNA: TGCAGCGTTGATAGAGGCACAGCAGATACGCAGTATTTT; CDR3: CSVDRGTADTQYF
D: .; size: many; V: TRBV20-1; J: TRBJ1-1; DNA: TGCAGTCTGTCCGCGCGGGTCCCGAACACTGAAGCTTTCTTT; CDR3: CSLSARVPNTEAFF